This TCR beta chain is from a study of blood T cell repertoires in COVID-19. Looking at the study overall: The study drew acute and convalescent COVID-19 samples from the United States, Italy and Spain. The analysed material was cDNA or gDNA that came from T cells, B-cell-depleted T cells, or PBMCs.

The CDR3 contains 16 residues. V was trimmed by 6 bases and J by 0 bases, leaving 18 bases between them. Per the germline V gene, CDR1 is LGHNT and CDR2 is FRNRAP. As originally analysed: How many nucleated cells were present was estimated from reference gene primer amplification. The protocol was immunoSEQ multiplex PCR, while the TCRdb copy is restricted to in-frame clones and leaves out a portion. The V and J calls and clone size are taken from that table; D and trimming were inferred from the DNA. Here the sample spans tens of thousands of clones, about nine tenths being singletons. Sequencing was done on a sample of peripheral blood. The chain has TRBV12-5 and TRBJ2-7; tentative D call: TRBD2 (5 bases). The sequence derives from a human donor in a cohort sampled during active COVID-19. CDR3 loop: CASGHDLRAGSYEQYF. CDR3 nucleotide sequence: TGTGCTAGTGGCCACGACCTACGGGCGGGCTCCTACGAGCAGTACTTC. The full variable domain, rest sourced from reference TRBV12-5 and TRBJ2-7, is DARVTQTPRHKVTEMGQEVTMRCQPILGHNTVFWYRQTMMQGLELLAYFRNRAPLDDSGMPKDRFSAEMPDATLATLKIQPSEPRDSAVYFCASGHDLRAGSYEQYFGPGTRLTVT.